A single sample is the source of the 10 T cell receptor beta chains below, sequenced in a study of metastatic and nonmetastatic thyroid tumors. MiXCR re-clonotyped the PCR reads for TCRdb. Of some 7,400 clones in the sample, roughly 28% were seen once. Before thyroid surgery, none of the patients had received any treatment. Source material: adjacent normal tissue. The receptor source for this set is a male donor with papillary thyroid cancer or a benign thyroid nodule (not recorded which). Some clones in this sample may be carry-over from other donors' samples.

By proportion, this clone is medium-sized. The chain is built from TRBV11-1 and TRBJ2-1; either TRBD1 or TRBD2 may fit D (6 bases each). The CDR3 consists of 13 residues. The ends were cut back, 6 bases at V and 7 bases at J, with 13 bases in the middle. Germline lookup yields CDR1 SGHAT and CDR2 FQDESV (reference sequence). The CDR3 loop is CASRAQGRNEQFF. Written as DNA, the CDR3 is TGTGCCAGCAGAGCTCAGGGGAGGAATGAGCAGTTCTTC.

This clone ranks as medium-sized. This chain joins TRBV7-3 and TRBJ2-1; possibly TRBD2 for D (6 bases). The CDR3 covers 15 residues. V was shortened by 3 bases and J by 4 bases, with 13 bases between the two germline ends. Germline values: CDR1 SGHTA, CDR2 FQGTGA. The CDR3 here is CASSLYEAGYNEQFF. In DNA, the CDR3 is TGTGCCAGCAGCTTGTACGAGGCGGGATACAATGAGCAGTTCTTC.

This clone is labeled medium-sized (0.01 to 0.1%). The rearrangement joins TRBV10-2 to TRBJ2-1, with D possibly being TRBD2 (6 bases). Germline V CDR1 and CDR2: WSHSY, SAAADI. The CDR3 contains 15 residues. V was clipped by 1 base and J by 3 bases, with 10 bases between them. For the CDR3, the DNA is TGCGCCAGCAGTGAGTTGCGGGGCTACTACAATGAGCAGTTCTTC. Encoded protein: CASSELRGYYNEQFF.

The J gene is TRBJ2-5, the V gene TRBV6-1, with D tentatively TRBD2 (6 bases). V shed 1 base and J shed 6 bases, with 18 bases lying between them. Germline loops: CDR1 MNHNS, CDR2 SASEGT. This CDR3 is built from 16 residues. CDR3 protein: CASSEGRDLRSQTQYF. The CDR3, as DNA: TGTGCCAGCAGTGAAGGTCGGGACTTGCGGTCTCAGACCCAGTACTTC.

The chain is built from TRBV30 and TRBJ2-1, with D unresolved. V lost 0 bases to trimming and J lost 7 bases, with 7 bases between them. CDR1 and CDR2 (germline): GTSNPN, SVGIG (reference sequence). The CDR3 totals 12 residues. CDR3 sequence reads: CAWSVSGNEQFF. DNA of the CDR3: TGTGCCTGGAGTGTGTCTGGAAATGAGCAGTTCTTC. Complete variable domain (other parts from reference TRBV30 and TRBJ2-1): SQTIHQWPATLVQPVGSPLSLECTVEGTSNPNLYWYRQAAGRGLQLLFYSVGIGQISSEVPQNLSASRPQDRQFILSSKKLLLSDSGFYLCAWSVSGNEQFFGPGTRLTVL.

A word on this clone: Being one base from a much bigger clone, this may be a read error. J is TRBJ2-7 and V is TRBV7-2, with 11 bases matching TRBD2. CDR3 size: 15 residues. Trimming removed 6 bases from V and 3 bases from J; junction bases left unmatched: 7. In germline, CDR1 is SGHTA, CDR2 FQGNSA. CDR3 residues: CASRGGLAAGYEQYF. The CDR3 DNA reads TGTGCCAGCAGGGGGGGACTAGCGGCGGGCTACGAGCAGTACTTC.

This clone was found a few times. The genes are TRBV27 and TRBJ2-1; D unresolved. The CDR3 spans 14 residues. Trimming removed 6 bases from V and 5 bases from J, with 14 bases in between. Germline values: CDR1 MNHEY, CDR2 SMNVEV (reference sequence). In DNA form, the CDR3 reads TGTGCCAGCAGATTAGGGTCCCGAAACAATGAGCAGTTCTTC. Its translation: CASRLGSRNNEQFF.

This clone occurred a few times. V usage is TRBV28 and J usage is TRBJ2-5; a weak D match, TRBD2 (7 bases). V dropped 5 bases and J dropped 0 bases, with 13 bases sitting between them. The CDR3 totals 15 residues. Germline loops: CDR1 MDHEN, CDR2 SYDVKM. The CDR3, as DNA: TGTGCCAGCAGTGCCCGGGGGGCAAACCAAGAGACCCAGTACTTC. It translates to CASSARGANQETQYF.

This clone was observed many times. This could be a read error, since a much larger clone is one nucleotide away. The chain recombines TRBV20-1 with TRBJ2-3; D might be TRBD1 (7 bases). This CDR3 is built from 15 residues. Germline CDR1 is DFQATT and CDR2 is SNEGSKA (reference sequence). The CDR3 loop reads CNARDGRQGTDTRYF. The CDR3 nucleotides read TGCAATGCTAGAGACGGGAGACAGGGCACAGATACGCGGTATTTT.

This chain uses TRBV9 with TRBJ1-1; 9 nucleotides line up with TRBD1. The germline gives CDR1 SGDLS, CDR2 YYNGEE. This CDR3 is 16 amino acids long. V lost 3 bases, J lost 4 bases, and 10 bases stayed unmatched. The CDR3 DNA reads as TGTGCCAGCAGCGCAGCTCCGGGACAGGGCGTCACTGAAGCTTTCTTT. It specifies CASSAAPGQGVTEAFF.